The 28 T cell receptor beta chains presented below share a single source sample, sequenced in a study of blood T cell repertoires in COVID-19. The data were produced by immunoSEQ multiplex PCR, yet TCRdb's version contains in-frame clones alone and is incomplete. The data contain a few hundred thousand clones, 80% of them singletons. Input material: PBMCs or T cells enriched from blood (not recorded which). These receptors all come from a man aged 25 to 40 with acute COVID-19.

This chain joins TRBV3-1 (or the pseudogene TRBV3-2) and TRBJ1-2, with a weak D call TRBD1 (6 bases). CDR1 LGHDT and CDR2 YNNKEL come from the germline V gene (reference sequence). This CDR3 spans 14 amino acids. The V end lost 1 base, the J end lost 9 bases, and 15 bases lay between the germline ends. CDR3 DNA sequence: TGTGCCAGCAGCCAAGGGGGTTCAGGGGCGAGCTACACCTTC. Its translation: CASSQGGSGASYTF.

This sequence joins TRBV9 and TRBJ2-1; TRBD1 agrees at 7 bases. This CDR3 is 13 amino acids long. V dropped 5 bases and J dropped 6; count of bases not matched to a gene: 5. Germline assignment: CDR1 SGDLS and CDR2 YYNGEE. This CDR3 is CASRRDSRNEQFF. The CDR3 DNA reads as TGTGCCAGCAGACGGGACAGTCGCAATGAGCAGTTCTTC.

The chain recombines TRBV7-3 with TRBJ2-2, with TRBD2 matching over 10 bases. In germline, CDR1 is SGHTA, CDR2 FQGTGA. The CDR3 loop spans 21 amino acids. The trim removed 0 bases at V and 1 base at J, leaving 14 bases unmatched. CDR3 nucleotides: TGTGCCAGCAGCTTAACCTCACGAGGGCTAGCGGGGGCCCTGAACACCGGGGAGCTGTTTTTT. Translating it yields CASSLTSRGLAGALNTGELFF.

The CDR3 sequence: CASSLTANTEAFF. The CDR3 DNA reads as TGTGCCAGCAGCTTGACAGCGAACACTGAAGCTTTCTTT. The V and J genes are TRBV5-4 and TRBJ1-1; no clear D gene. CDR1 is SGHNT, CDR2 YYREEE, per germline (reference sequence). Deletions cut 1 base from V and 1 base from J, with 5 bases between. The length of the CDR3 is 13 residues.

This chain uses TRBV7-3 with TRBJ1-1; no reliable D call. The V and J ends lost 8 bases and 2 bases respectively, with 9 bases between them. This CDR3 has 12 amino acids. Germline V lookup: CDR1 SGHTA, CDR2 FQGTGA. CDR3 in amino acids: CASSEGNTEAFF. For the CDR3, the DNA is TGTGCCAGCTCTGAGGGTAACACTGAAGCTTTCTTT.

This clone was picked up a small number of times. The chain recombines TRBV6-1 with TRBJ1-3; possible D gene TRBD1, 6 bases. Germline V gene lookup returns CDR1 MNHNS and CDR2 SASEGT. This CDR3 spans 16 amino acids. V was shortened by 3 bases and J by 0 bases, with 12 bases between the two germline ends. In nucleotides, the CDR3 is TGTGCCAGCAGTGACAGAGGGGGATTCTCTGGAAACACCATATATTTT. This gives the protein CASSDRGGFSGNTIYF.

This rearrangement joins TRBV9 to TRBJ2-2; 7 bases are a match to TRBD1. With 4 bases clipped from V and 1 base from J, the junction kept 4 bases outside the gene matches. The CDR3 totals 15 residues. The germline CDR1 and CDR2 sequences are SGDLS and YYNGEE. CDR3 sequence reads: CASSTRTGNTGELFF. The CDR3 DNA reads TGTGCCAGCAGCACCCGGACAGGGAACACCGGGGAGCTGTTTTTT.

The J gene is TRBJ1-4, the V gene TRBV27; TRBD1 matches 9 bases. CDR3 length equals 11 residues. In germline, CDR1 is MNHEY, CDR2 SMNVEV (reference sequence). With V trimmed by 6 bases and J by 14 bases, 4 bases remained unmatched. The chain's CDR3 is CASSSGTGLFF. In DNA form, the CDR3 reads TGTGCCAGCAGCTCCGGGACAGGGCTGTTTTTT.

This rearrangement joins TRBV12-3 or TRBV12-4 to TRBJ2-5; D gene ambiguous. Deletions cut 4 bases from V and 3 bases from J, with 6 bases between. The CDR3 extends over 12 amino acids. In DNA form, the CDR3 reads TGTGCCAGCAGTTCACTCAAAGAGACCCAGTACTTC. Protein sequence: CASSSLKETQYF.

This sequence joins TRBV14 and TRBJ1-6; D possibly corresponds to TRBD1 (5 bases). V dropped 6 bases and J dropped 6 bases, with 18 bases sitting between them. Per germline, CDR1 SGHDN and CDR2 FVKESK. This CDR3 contains 16 residues. The chain's CDR3 is CASREGRGVSNSPLHF. Here the CDR3 DNA reads TGTGCCAGCAGAGAAGGACGGGGGGTCTCTAATTCACCCCTCCACTTT.

This clone has only a few counts. CDR3 sequence: CASSSTSGGPDNTGELFF. CDR3 DNA: TGTGCCAGCAGCTCGACTAGCGGGGGGCCTGACAACACCGGGGAGCTGTTTTTT. V is TRBV11-2 and J is TRBJ2-2; TRBD2 matches 13 bases. The CDR3 totals 18 residues. Trimming at V came to 4 bases and at J to 2 bases, leaving 7 bases not matched to a gene. Germline CDR1 is SGHAT and CDR2 is FQNNGV.

In this sample, this clone turned up a few times. V and J are TRBV5-1 and TRBJ2-5; possibly TRBD1 for D (9 bases). The CDR3 has 15 residues. V lost 1 base, J lost 4 bases, and 14 bases lay in between. CDR1 SGHRS and CDR2 YFSETQ come from the germline V gene. CDR3 DNA sequence: TGCGCCAGCAGCTTGAGCGGGGGACAGGGAGAGACCCAGTACTTC. Translation gives CASSLSGGQGETQYF.

The chain employs TRBV18 and TRBJ1-4; D is ambiguous. The ends were cut back, 4 bases at V and 8 bases at J, with 8 bases in the middle. The CDR3 consists of 12 residues. Germline CDR1 is KGHSH and CDR2 is LQKENI. The CDR3 is CASSQVGEKLFF. The CDR3 DNA is TGTGCCAGCTCACAAGTTGGCGAAAAACTGTTTTTT.

This chain links TRBV5-6 with TRBJ1-1; D might be TRBD1 (5 bases). Germline CDR1 SGHDT, CDR2 YYEEEE. Trimming shortened V by 2 bases and J by 7 bases, and 9 bases separated the two germline ends. The CDR3 covers 12 residues. In nucleotides, the CDR3 is TGTGCCAGCAGCTTAAGACAGCTTGAAGCTTTCTTT. As protein: CASSLRQLEAFF.

The V and J genes are TRBV7-6 and TRBJ2-1, with D unclear. Germline CDR1 reads SGHVS; CDR2 reads FNYEAQ. Trimming took off 3 bases at V and 6 bases at J, with 12 bases between the two ends. The CDR3 sequence is 14 residues long. The CDR3 protein is CASSLSPLRNEQFF. The CDR3 coding sequence is TGTGCCAGCAGCTTGAGTCCCCTCCGCAATGAGCAGTTCTTC.

CDR3 sequence (DNA): TGTGCCAGCAGCCTTGGACAGTCTAACTATGGCTACACCTTC. Its protein is CASSLGQSNYGYTF. The chain carries TRBV7-9 and TRBJ1-2; D perhaps matches TRBD1 (6 bases). V was clipped by 5 bases and J by 0 bases, with 10 bases between them. CDR1 is SEHNR and CDR2 is FQNEAQ in the germline V gene (reference sequence). This CDR3 has 14 amino acids.

The V call is TRBV14, the J call TRBJ2-2; TRBD2 matches at 8 bases. The germline V gene has CDR1 SGHDN and CDR2 FVKESK. V dropped 0 bases and J dropped 7; count of bases not matched to a gene: 7. The length of the CDR3 is 16 residues. CDR3 protein: CASSQDFLAGGGELFF. The DNA for the CDR3 is TGTGCCAGCAGCCAAGATTTTCTGGCGGGGGGCGGGGAGCTGTTTTTT. The full variable domain, with the rest looked up from reference TRBV14 and TRBJ2-2, is EAGVTQFPSHSVIEKGQTVTLRCDPISGHDNLYWYRRVMGKEIKFLLHFVKESKQDESGMPNNRFLAERTGGTYSTLKVQPAELEDSGVYFCASSQDFLAGGGELFFGEGSRLTVL.

The V call is TRBV19, the J call TRBJ2-1; 10 positions agree with TRBD2. The CDR3 loop spans 15 amino acids. Trimming removed 5 bases from V and 5 bases from J; junction bases left unmatched: 6. The germline V gene encodes CDR1 LNHDA and CDR2 SQIVND (reference sequence). CDR3 sequence reads: CASSPSSGSNNEQFF. Here the CDR3 DNA reads TGTGCCAGTAGTCCCTCTAGCGGGAGCAACAATGAGCAGTTCTTC. The full variable domain, in which reference TRBV19 and TRBJ2-1 provide the parts outside the CDR3, is DGGITQSPKYLFRKEGQNVTLSCEQNLNHDAMYWYRQDPGQGLRLIYYSQIVNDFQKGDIAEGYSVSREKKESFPLTVTSAQKNPTAFYLCASSPSSGSNNEQFFGPGTRLTVL.

J is TRBJ1-1 and V is TRBV30; D not certain. There are 14 residues in the CDR3. The germline V gene encodes CDR1 GTSNPN and CDR2 SVGIG (reference sequence). Trimming removed 1 base at V and 3 bases at J, with 12 bases between. The CDR3 bases are TGTGCCTGGAGTGGGTCCGCGGGGTACACTGAAGCTTTCTTT. Translating it yields CAWSGSAGYTEAFF.

This clone is a singleton in its sample. This rearrangement joins TRBV29-1 to TRBJ1-1; D perhaps matches TRBD1 (5 bases). Between the trimmed V and J ends, which lost 8 bases and 6 bases, there was a span of 22 bases. The germline V gene has CDR1 SQVTM and CDR2 ANQGSEA. The CDR3 is 14 residues long. CDR3: CSTLLGAQSAEAFF. The DNA of the CDR3 is TGCAGCACTCTCCTAGGGGCACAATCCGCTGAAGCTTTCTTT.

The V gene is TRBV25-1, the J gene TRBJ1-1, with D unresolved. The CDR3 consists of 14 residues. V lost 1 base to trimming and J lost 2 bases, with 8 bases between them. Germline V gene lookup returns CDR1 MGHDK and CDR2 SYGVNS. CDR3 sequence: CASSESRANTEAFF. For the CDR3, the DNA is TGTGCCAGCAGTGAATCGAGAGCTAACACTGAAGCTTTCTTT. The variable domain in full, with the rest retrieved from reference TRBV25-1 and TRBJ1-1, is EADIYQTPRYLVIGTGKKITLECSQTMGHDKMYWYQQDPGMELHLIHYSYGVNSTEKGDLSSESTVSRIRTEHFPLTLESARPSHTSQYLCASSESRANTEAFFGQGTRLTVV.

To note about this clone: Distinct nucleotide sequences in the sample also encode this CDR3. The genes are TRBV5-6 and TRBJ1-2, with TRBD1 matching 7 bases. Unmatched junction bases numbered 3, after V lost 4 bases and J lost 0 bases. CDR1 SGHDT and CDR2 YYEEEE come from the germline V gene. The CDR3 sequence is 14 residues long. CDR3 protein: CASSQGQTNYGYTF. CDR3 nucleotides: TGTGCCAGCAGCCAGGGACAGACTAACTATGGCTACACCTTC. Looking up the rest from reference TRBV5-6 and TRBJ1-2 gives the full variable domain: DAGVTQSPTHLIKTRGQQVTLRCSPKSGHDTVSWYQQALGQGPQFIFQYYEEEERQRGNFPDRFSGHQFPNYSSELNVNALLLGDSALYLCASSQGQTNYGYTFGSGTRLTVV.

The chain employs TRBV30 and TRBJ1-4, with D possibly being TRBD1 (5 bases). Trimming removed 3 bases from V and 12 bases from J, with 11 bases in between. The CDR3 loop spans 11 amino acids. The V gene's germline CDR1 is GTSNPN and CDR2 SVGIG (reference sequence). The CDR3 DNA reads TGTGCCTGGAGGATACGGGGGGAACTGTTTTTT. Protein: CAWRIRGELFF. Drawing the rest from reference TRBV30 and TRBJ1-4, the complete variable domain is SQTIHQWPATLVQPVGSPLSLECTVEGTSNPNLYWYRQAAGRGLQLLFYSVGIGQISSEVPQNLSASRPQDRQFILSSKKLLLSDSGFYLCAWRIRGELFFGSGTQLSVL.

CDR3 loop: CASSLVVTGLYEQYF. CDR3 sequence (DNA): TGTGCCAGCAGCTTAGTAGTGACAGGGCTCTACGAGCAGTACTTC. This rearrangement joins TRBV11-2 to TRBJ2-7, with 7 positions matching TRBD1. Germline assignment: CDR1 SGHAT and CDR2 FQNNGV. With V trimmed by 1 base and J by 3 bases, 6 bases remained unmatched. CDR3 length: 15 amino acids.

A single count supports this clone. The chain recombines TRBV5-1 with TRBJ2-3; D is undetermined. The germline V gene has CDR1 SGHRS and CDR2 YFSETQ. CDR3 length equals 12 residues. V was shortened by 3 bases and J by 0 bases, with 2 bases between the two germline ends. The CDR3 DNA follows: TGCGCCAGCAGCTCGAGCACAGATACGCAGTATTTT. Amino acids: CASSSSTDTQYF.

The genes are TRBV4-1 and TRBJ1-4; 7 bases fit TRBD1. This CDR3 is 15 amino acids long. Unmatched junction bases numbered 5, after V lost 3 bases and J lost 4 bases. The germline gives CDR1 MGHRA, CDR2 YSYEKL. The CDR3 protein is CASSHPDRDNEKLFF. The CDR3 region has the DNA TGCGCCAGCAGCCACCCCGACAGGGATAATGAAAAACTGTTTTTT.

This chain uses TRBV20-1 with TRBJ2-2; D not resolved. The V and J ends lost 5 bases and 6 bases respectively, with 7 bases between them. The germline V gene has CDR1 DFQATT and CDR2 SNEGSKA (reference sequence). The CDR3 contains 11 residues. The CDR3 sequence is CSAGASGELFF. The CDR3 DNA reads as TGCAGTGCTGGAGCGTCCGGGGAGCTGTTTTTT.

The CDR3 nucleotides are TGCAGCGTCACGGGGAGCGGGGCCAACGTCCTGACTTTC. As protein: CSVTGSGANVLTF. The chain joins TRBV29-1 to TRBJ2-6; maybe TRBD2 (5 bases). Per the germline V gene, CDR1 is SQVTM and CDR2 is ANQGSEA. This CDR3 has 13 residues. Trimming took 6 bases from V and 4 from J, leaving 10 bases between them.